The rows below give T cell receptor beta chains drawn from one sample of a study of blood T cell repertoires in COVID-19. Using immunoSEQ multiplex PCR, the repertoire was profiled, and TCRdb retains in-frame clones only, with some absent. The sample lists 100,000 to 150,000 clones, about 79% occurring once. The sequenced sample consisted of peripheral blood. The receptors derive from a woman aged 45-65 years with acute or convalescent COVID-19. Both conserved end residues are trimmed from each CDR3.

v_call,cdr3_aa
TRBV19,ASSISLQGAGSYEQY
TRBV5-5,ASSGTGGDGYT
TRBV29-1,SVEDLRGGTDTQY
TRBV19,ASSTPDRNNYGYT
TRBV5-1,ASSLGGGARWTGANVLT
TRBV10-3,AISESVGTPRQPQH
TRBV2,ASSDVQGFAGELF
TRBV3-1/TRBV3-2,ASSQGYANTEAF
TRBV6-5,ASMPPRGAVNEQF
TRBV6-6,ATIGGQGSYNSPLH
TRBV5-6,ASSLTTDFSGANVLT
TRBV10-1,ASSESLGTSGGKSYEQY
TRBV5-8,ASSATGGGTEAF
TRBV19,ASSIWDRGPHQPQH
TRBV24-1,ATSDLQRSGELF
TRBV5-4,ASSARERANEKLF
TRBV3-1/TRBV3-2,ASSQGRTSGGVGDTQY
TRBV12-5,ASGPTGILYGYT
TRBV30,AWGTGTGADTQY
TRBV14,ASSQVAEQY
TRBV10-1,ASSESDYQTGAKLF
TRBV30,AWGQGSSYNSPLH
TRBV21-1,ASLPGQGIFPLH
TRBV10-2,ASSLARLSTDTQY
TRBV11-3,ASSFGAAGELF
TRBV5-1,ASSFGDSYTDTQY
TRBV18,ASSPRGLVTEAF
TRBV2,ASSARGPKSEAF
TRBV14,ASNRLLNSPLH
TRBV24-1,ATSDSRTGGSETQY
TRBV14,ASSQEWRGQGNEKLF
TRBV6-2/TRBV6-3,ASSYDGGFMNEQF
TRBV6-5,ASQSQAYSGNTIY
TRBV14,ASSQLPSGLQRRAYEQY
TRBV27,ASSLSRQGVYGYT
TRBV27,ASSESSGQVSGGYT
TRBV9,ASSVGTSGGTQETQY
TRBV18,ASSPPASGGRYNEQF
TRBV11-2,ASSLYRGRGEQY
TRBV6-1,ASSELQGGQPQH
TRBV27,ASSPWTDNHYEQY